These 22 T cell receptor beta chains share one sample of origin, sequenced in a study of T cell repertoires in cytomegalovirus infection. TCRdb reanalysed the reads using MiXCR and keeps one entry per CDR3 protein. The table includes 400,000 or so distinct CDR3 sequences, approximately 30% detected once. Sequences were obtained from PBMCs. All receptors derive from a human donor in good health (CMV status not recorded). Some clones in this sample may be carry-over from other donors' samples.

A few counts support this clonotype. The chain uses TRBV2 and TRBJ2-3, with 8 nucleotides matching TRBD2. Germline values: CDR1 SNHLY, CDR2 FYNNEI. CDR3 length equals 16 residues. V lost 5 bases to trimming and J lost 2 bases; unmatched junction nucleotides: 9. CDR3 bases: TGTGCCAGCAGTCCGCCGGGACTAGAACTCACAGATACGCAGTATTTT. Its translation: CASSPPGLELTDTQYF.

The rearrangement uses TRBV29-1 and TRBJ2-7; tentatively, D is TRBD1 or TRBD2 (5 bases each). The CDR3 is 15 amino acids. Deletions cut 5 bases from V and 6 bases from J, with 23 bases between. The V gene's germline CDR1 is SQVTM and CDR2 ANQGSEA. The chain's CDR3 is CSVRGREAVGGEQYF. The CDR3 DNA is TGCAGCGTTAGGGGCAGGGAAGCCGTAGGAGGCGAGCAGTACTTC.

CDR3 protein: CSARTAGGAVYNSPLHF. The CDR3, as DNA: TGCAGTGCTAGGACGGCGGGGGGTGCTGTCTATAATTCACCCCTCCACTTT. The chain combines TRBV20-1 with TRBJ1-6, with a tentative D call TRBD1 (5 bases). The CDR3 covers 17 residues. Germline V gives CDR1 DFQATT, CDR2 SNEGSKA (reference sequence). V was shortened by 3 bases and J by 3 bases, with 18 bases between the two germline ends.

The rearrangement joins TRBV5-6 to TRBJ2-3; tentatively, D is TRBD1 (6 bases). V was pared by 0 bases and J by 3 bases, with 14 bases between. This CDR3 is built from 16 residues. Germline CDR1 is SGHDT and CDR2 is YYEEEE. The CDR3 loop reads CASSLAIGGGTDTQYF. For the CDR3, the DNA is TGTGCCAGCAGCTTGGCCATAGGGGGTGGGACAGATACGCAGTATTTT.

V and J are TRBV20-1 and TRBJ1-5; TRBD1 might be the D (6 bases). The CDR3 totals 13 residues. Trimming took off 4 bases at V and 8 bases at J, with 15 bases between the two ends. Germline CDR1 DFQATT, CDR2 SNEGSKA (reference sequence). CDR3 DNA sequence: TGCAGTGCTATAAAACAGGGAGCGGAGCCCCAGCATTTT. Translating it yields CSAIKQGAEPQHF.

A few counts support this clonotype. The rearrangement joins TRBV28 to TRBJ1-1; possibly TRBD1 for D (5 bases). Trimming shortened V by 5 bases and J by 1 base, and 11 bases separated the two germline ends. In germline, CDR1 is MDHEN, CDR2 SYDVKM. The CDR3 length is 14 residues. The CDR3 spells CASSTFGGNTEAFF. CDR3 in DNA: TGTGCCAGCAGTACCTTTGGGGGGAACACTGAAGCTTTCTTT. Full variable domain (remainder filled in from reference TRBV28 and TRBJ1-1): DVKVTQSSRYLVKRTGEKVFLECVQDMDHENMFWYRQDPGLGLRLIYFSYDVKMKEKGDIPEGYSVSREKKERFSLILESASTNQTSMYLCASSTFGGNTEAFFGQGTRLTVV.

This clonotype was seen ten or more times. J is TRBJ1-2 and V is TRBV7-9, with D possibly matching TRBD1 (5 bases). Germline CDR1 is SEHNR and CDR2 is FQNEAQ (reference sequence). This CDR3 contains 16 residues. V was shortened by 5 bases and J by 5 bases, with 21 bases between the two germline ends. The CDR3 nucleotides read TGTGCCAGCAGCCCCTCAATGAAACACGAGGGGTATGGCTACACCTTC. It encodes CASSPSMKHEGYGYTF.

The chain carries TRBV20-1 and TRBJ2-7, with 10 nucleotides matching TRBD1. CDR3 size: 14 residues. The V gene's germline CDR1 is DFQATT and CDR2 SNEGSKA (reference sequence). V gave up 5 bases and J gave up 2 bases; unmatched junction bases: 6. CDR3 protein: CSAGPGTGAYEQYF. CDR3 nucleotide sequence: TGCAGTGCTGGTCCCGGGACAGGGGCCTACGAGCAGTACTTC.

The rearrangement joins TRBV28 to TRBJ1-2; possible D gene TRBD1, 5 bases. Trimming left V 11 bases short and J 8 bases short, with 15 bases between. This CDR3 is 11 amino acids long. The germline V gene has CDR1 MDHEN and CDR2 SYDVKM. CDR3 in amino acids: CASSWGGGYTF. As DNA, the CDR3 is TGTGCCTCATCCTGGGGGGGGGGCTACACCTTC.

The chain is built from TRBV7-6 and TRBJ2-1; tentative D call: TRBD1 (6 bases). The CDR3 runs to 15 residues. Per the germline V gene, CDR1 is SGHVS and CDR2 is FNYEAQ. V was clipped by 5 bases and J by 4 bases, with 15 bases between them. CDR3 protein: CASSLDSTLYNEQFF. Here the CDR3 DNA reads TGTGCCAGCAGCCTGGACAGCACCCTTTACAATGAGCAGTTCTTC.

In its sample, this clonotype was seen a few times. The chain recombines TRBV5-4 with TRBJ1-1; TRBD1 matches at 11 bases. CDR3 length: 17 residues. V was clipped by 4 bases and J by 3 bases; unmatched bases: 11. The germline V gene encodes CDR1 SGHNT and CDR2 YYREEE (reference sequence). The CDR3 spells CASSPDRGQFSDTEAFF. The DNA for the CDR3 is TGTGCCAGCAGCCCGGACAGGGGGCAGTTTTCGGACACTGAAGCTTTCTTT. Variable domain in full (rest from reference TRBV5-4 and TRBJ1-1): ETGVTQSPTHLIKTRGQQVTLRCSSQSGHNTVSWYQQALGQGPQFIFQYYREEENGRGNFPPRFSGLQFPNYSSELNVNALELDDSALYLCASSPDRGQFSDTEAFFGQGTRLTVV.

This clonotype has a handful of counts. The rearrangement joins TRBV7-8 to TRBJ1-1; D unclear. V lost 2 bases and J 5 bases, leaving 18 bases between the germline ends. This CDR3 region has 16 residues. In germline, CDR1 is SGHVS, CDR2 FQNEAQ. Here the CDR3 DNA reads TGTGCCAGCAGCTTATTGGCGGGAGTGAGTATTACTGAAGCTTTCTTT. Encoded protein: CASSLLAGVSITEAFF.

This sequence joins TRBV28 and TRBJ1-4; possible D gene TRBD1, 6 bases. CDR3 length equals 14 residues. Deletions cut 4 bases from V and 8 bases from J, with 14 bases between. Looked up from germline, CDR1 is MDHEN and CDR2 is SYDVKM. CDR3 DNA sequence: TGTGCCAGCAGTTACGGTACAGGGATCGAAAAACTGTTTTTT. Amino acid sequence: CASSYGTGIEKLFF.

Only a few counts were recorded for this clonotype. The chain uses TRBV19 and TRBJ1-5, with TRBD1 identical over 7 bases. V lost 7 bases to trimming and J lost 2 bases; unmatched junction nucleotides: 8. Germline values: CDR1 LNHDA, CDR2 SQIVND (reference sequence). This CDR3 contains 15 residues. The chain's CDR3 is CASMDQGGGNQPQHF. The CDR3 coding sequence is TGTGCCAGTATGGATCAGGGGGGGGGCAATCAGCCCCAGCATTTT.

V usage is TRBV19 and J usage is TRBJ2-3; TRBD1 or TRBD2 may be the D gene (5 bases each). Between the trimmed V and J ends, which lost 2 bases and 5 bases, there was a span of 17 bases. The CDR3 has 16 amino acids. CDR1 and CDR2 from the germline V gene are LNHDA and SQIVND (reference sequence). The CDR3 coding sequence is TGTGCCAGTAGTATAACCGGGGCAGGGAATCGAGATACGCAGTATTTT. Amino acids: CASSITGAGNRDTQYF.

The rearrangement uses TRBV6-4 and TRBJ2-4; D not resolved. Per the germline V gene, CDR1 is MRHNA and CDR2 is SNTAGT. With 0 bases removed from V and 0 bases from J, the gap between germline ends came to 15 bases. This CDR3 has 18 residues. This CDR3 is CASSDSKKQRIAKNIQYF. CDR3 bases: TGTGCCAGCAGTGACTCGAAGAAACAGCGAATAGCCAAAAACATTCAGTACTTC.

This clonotype occurred a few times. This sequence joins TRBV6-8 and TRBJ1-5; no clear D. The CDR3 totals 13 residues. The V end lost 3 bases, the J end lost 9 bases, and 12 bases lay between the germline ends. The germline gives CDR1 MNHGY, CDR2 SAAAGT. The CDR3 is CASSYGPSAPQHF. In DNA, the CDR3 is TGTGCCAGCAGTTATGGGCCTAGCGCGCCCCAGCATTTT.

This clonotype was seen a single time. The chain joins TRBV20-1 to TRBJ2-1, with TRBD2 identical over 10 bases. Germline CDR1 is DFQATT and CDR2 is SNEGSKA (reference sequence). CDR3 size: 18 residues. J was trimmed by 0 bases and V by 5 bases; bases with no gene match: 13. Here the CDR3 DNA reads TGCAGTGCTTGGGACCCTAGCGGGGGCCTTAGCTCCTACAATGAGCAGTTCTTC. As protein: CSAWDPSGGLSSYNEQFF.

The gene calls are TRBV10-3 and TRBJ1-6; 8 bases are shared with TRBD1. Per germline, CDR1 ENHRY and CDR2 SYGVKD. CDR3 size: 15 residues. With V trimmed by 11 bases and J by 7 bases, 13 bases remained unmatched. The CDR3 nucleotides are TGTGCCTCCCGGGGGACAGGCGGTTCGAATTCACCCCTCCACTTT. Protein: CASRGTGGSNSPLHF.

This clonotype was detected a few times. This chain joins TRBV2 and TRBJ2-4; D remains unclear. The CDR3 length is 12 residues. The V and J ends lost 7 bases and 6 bases respectively, with 10 bases between them. The germline V gene encodes CDR1 SNHLY and CDR2 FYNNEI. CDR3: CASTGTPNIQYF. CDR3 sequence (DNA): TGTGCCAGCACCGGTACCCCAAACATTCAGTACTTC.

The CDR3 DNA reads TGTGCCAGCAGTTTTGGGACAGGGGTCGATCAGCCCCAGCATTTT. Translated, it gives CASSFGTGVDQPQHF. The chain carries TRBV12-3 or TRBV12-4 and TRBJ1-5, with TRBD1 identical over 10 bases. The CDR3 runs to 15 residues. Trimming at V came to 3 bases and at J to 5 bases, leaving 4 bases not matched to a gene.

The chain joins TRBV6-1 to TRBJ1-1; D might be TRBD1 (5 bases). The CDR3 has 15 amino acids. The germline gives CDR1 MNHNS, CDR2 SASEGT. Trimming shortened V by 7 bases and J by 5 bases, and 20 bases separated the two germline ends. The CDR3 loop is CASTPRGGSLTEAFF. The CDR3 nucleotides read TGTGCCAGCACCCCAAGGGGCGGGAGTCTAACTGAAGCTTTCTTT.